This entry lists 21 T cell receptor beta chains sequenced from one sample in a study of graft-versus-host responses after intestinal transplantation. The table came from immunoSEQ multiplex PCR; TCRdb's copy has only in-frame clones and leaves some out. The data contain about 19,000 clones, around 76% of them singletons. Graft-derived tissue was subjected to processing to liberate intraepithelial and lamina propria lymphocytes. The sequenced sample was ileum tissue, obtained about 3 weeks after intestinal transplant. All receptors derive from a human patient who received an intestinal transplant, so some T cells may come from the graft donor.

V and J are TRBV9 and TRBJ2-1; TRBD2 might be the D (6 bases). The CDR3 consists of 11 residues. V was shortened by 4 bases and J by 10 bases, with 9 bases between the two germline ends. Germline-derived CDR1 and CDR2 are SGDLS and YYNGEE. The DNA of the CDR3 is TGTGCCAGCAGCAGGGACTTGGAGCAGTTCTTC. Translated: CASSRDLEQFF.

This clone was recorded a few times. The chain is built from TRBV19 and TRBJ1-1, with 9 bases that match TRBD1. The germline gives CDR1 LNHDA, CDR2 SQIVND (reference sequence). This CDR3 region has 15 residues. V shed 5 bases, J shed 1 base, and the junction held 5 bases outside the gene matches. The CDR3 nucleotides read TGTGCCAGTAGTGGGACAGGGCGGACGAACACTGAAGCTTTCTTT. This translates into CASSGTGRTNTEAFF. The full variable domain, in which reference TRBV19 and TRBJ1-1 provide the parts outside the CDR3, is DGGITQSPKYLFRKEGQNVTLSCEQNLNHDAMYWYRQDPGQGLRLIYYSQIVNDFQKGDIAEGYSVSREKKESFPLTVTSAQKNPTAFYLCASSGTGRTNTEAFFGQGTRLTVV.

This clone has only one observation. V usage is TRBV27 and J usage is TRBJ2-7; maybe TRBD2 (6 bases). Germline-derived CDR1 and CDR2 are MNHEY and SMNVEV (reference sequence). This CDR3 is built from 15 residues. The V end lost 6 bases, the J end lost 2 bases, and 17 bases lay between the germline ends. The CDR3 coding sequence is TGTGCCAGCAGCCTAGGGACTCCGGGCCCCTACGAGCAGTACTTC. Translation: CASSLGTPGPYEQYF.

DNA of the CDR3: TGTGCCAGCAGCTCCCGACAGAGAACTGGGAACACTGAAGCTTTCTTT. Residues: CASSSRQRTGNTEAFF. V and J are TRBV13 and TRBJ1-1, with D possibly matching TRBD1 (5 bases). Trimming removed 4 bases at V and 1 base at J, with 16 bases between. The CDR3 runs to 16 residues. The germline V gene has CDR1 PRHDT and CDR2 FYEKMQ (reference sequence).

The chain combines TRBV27 with TRBJ1-5, with 7 bases lining up with TRBD1. Germline V gene sequence: CDR1 MNHEY, CDR2 SMNVEV (reference sequence). The CDR3 covers 16 residues. With V trimmed by 4 bases and J by 9 bases, 15 bases remained unmatched. CDR3 in DNA: TGTGCCAGCAGTTGGGGCACCCCAGGGGGGTGGCTGCCCCAGCATTTT. It yields the protein CASSWGTPGGWLPQHF.

The chain couples TRBV4-1 to TRBJ2-7, with 7 bases that match TRBD1. V shed 1 base and J 0 bases; nucleotides not matched to a gene: 9. From germline, CDR1 is MGHRA and CDR2 YSYEKL. This CDR3 has 17 residues. The CDR3 DNA reads as TGCGCCAGCAGCCAAGTGTCCGGACAGGTGAGCTCCTACGAGCAGTACTTC. Amino acids: CASSQVSGQVSSYEQYF.

On this clone: In the same sample, other DNA sequences code for this CDR3. The chain combines TRBV2 with TRBJ2-1, with D hard to call. The length of the CDR3 is 18 residues. The germline CDR1 and CDR2 sequences are SNHLY and FYNNEI. Trimming pared 3 bases from V and 0 bases from J, leaving 18 bases between. CDR3 nucleotide sequence: TGTGCCAGCAGTGAGAGGTCGACTGACCAGAGCTCCTACAATGAGCAGTTCTTC. Protein product: CASSERSTDQSSYNEQFF.

The rearrangement uses TRBV7-6 and TRBJ1-1, with a possible D match to TRBD1 (5 bases). V gave up 3 bases and J gave up 3 bases, with 8 bases separating them. Germline loops: CDR1 SGHVS, CDR2 FNYEAQ. The CDR3 runs 13 residues. CDR3: CASSLQGYTEAFF. The CDR3 nucleotides are TGTGCCAGCAGCTTGCAGGGATACACTGAAGCTTTCTTT.

This chain connects TRBV27 to TRBJ2-5, with D possibly matching TRBD2 (5 bases). The DNA end is a closer match to TRBJ2-7, so the J assignment may be wrong. This CDR3 contains 14 residues. CDR1 is MNHEY and CDR2 is SMNVEV in the germline V gene (reference sequence). CDR3 sequence (DNA): TGTGCCAGCAGTTTAAAGGCAGCGGCGCGCGAGCAGTACTTC. As protein: CASSLKAAAREQYF.

The chain recombines TRBV7-9 with TRBJ2-1; TRBD2 aligns across 11 bases. Unmatched junction bases numbered 4, after V lost 6 bases and J lost 3 bases. CDR1 SEHNR and CDR2 FQNEAQ come from the germline V gene (reference sequence). The CDR3 has 15 residues. The CDR3 coding sequence is TGTGCCAGCAGTGCTAGCGGGGGGTTCTACAATGAGCAGTTCTTC. Translation: CASSASGGFYNEQFF.

The rearrangement joins TRBV5-4 to TRBJ2-3; TRBD1 matches 7 bases. The CDR3 consists of 15 residues. J gave up 2 bases and V 3 bases, and 6 bases lay outside the gene matches. In germline, CDR1 is SGHNT, CDR2 YYREEE (reference sequence). Here the CDR3 DNA reads TGTGCCAGCAGCTCAAGACAGGGCTACACAGATACGCAGTATTTT. Translation gives CASSSRQGYTDTQYF.

The chain carries TRBV4-2 and TRBJ2-1, with 8 positions matching TRBD1. Germline V gene sequence: CDR1 LGHNA, CDR2 YNFKEQ. This CDR3 has 16 residues. The ends lost 0 bases at V and 4 bases at J; junction bases unmatched: 5. The DNA of the CDR3 is TGTGCCAGCAGCCAAGACCCACAGGGGGTTTACAATGAGCAGTTCTTC. It encodes CASSQDPQGVYNEQFF.

J is TRBJ1-2 and V is TRBV29-1; weak D call: TRBD1 (5 bases). The germline gives CDR1 SQVTM, CDR2 ANQGSEA. This CDR3 has 16 residues. V was clipped by 6 bases and J by 8 bases, with 28 bases between them. CDR3 amino acids: CSVGLPYRIGLGGYTF. The CDR3, as DNA: TGCAGCGTCGGCCTTCCCTACAGGATAGGTTTGGGAGGCTACACCTTC.

The rearrangement joins TRBV7-2 to TRBJ2-5, with 7 bases lining up with TRBD2. Germline trimming cut 4 bases from V and 5 bases from J; bases unmatched to any gene: 7. This CDR3 has 14 residues. From germline, CDR1 is SGHTA and CDR2 FQGNSA. The CDR3 sequence: CASSWQLAAETQYF. CDR3 sequence (DNA): TGTGCCAGCAGCTGGCAGCTAGCGGCGGAGACCCAGTACTTC. Filled out from reference TRBV7-2 and TRBJ2-5, the complete variable domain reads GAGVSQSPSNKVTEKGKDVELRCDPISGHTALYWYRQSLGQGLEFLIYFQGNSAPDKSGLPSDRFSAERTGGSVSTLTIQRTQQEDSAVYLCASSWQLAAETQYFGPGTRLLVL.

J is TRBJ2-1 and V is TRBV7-9; D call uncertain. This CDR3 region has 11 residues. V was clipped by 8 bases and J by 5 bases, with 7 bases between them. Looked up from germline, CDR1 is SEHNR and CDR2 is FQNEAQ (reference sequence). CDR3 nucleotide sequence: TGTGCCAGCGGGCCCGACAATGAGCAGTTCTTC. Translating gives CASGPDNEQFF.

The V call is TRBV7-2, the J call TRBJ2-3; TRBD2 might be the D (7 bases). The V end lost 3 bases, the J end lost 4 bases, and 17 bases lay between the germline ends. The length of the CDR3 is 16 residues. The germline V gene has CDR1 SGHTA and CDR2 FQGNSA. The CDR3 DNA follows: TGTGCCAGCAGCTTCTGGGGGGGCGCCCGTTCAGATACGCAGTATTTT. Protein sequence: CASSFWGGARSDTQYF.

This chain uses TRBV12-2 with TRBJ2-7; the table's D call, TRBD1, was not checked against the DNA. TRBV12-2 counts as a pseudogene. This CDR3 is built from 14 residues. CDR3 amino acids: CASRLVGHSGEQYF. The DNA for the CDR3 is TGTGCAAGTCGCTTAGTGGGACACTCGGGCGAGCAGTACTTC.

The CDR3 spells CAGLNIGQSFF. CDR3 DNA sequence: TGTGCCGGTTTAAACATCGGACAGTCTTTCTTT. The chain carries TRBV30 and TRBJ1-1; D may be TRBD1 (6 bases). The CDR3 has 11 amino acids. The germline CDR1 and CDR2 sequences are GTSNPN and SVGIG (reference sequence). V gave up 8 bases and J gave up 12 bases, with 19 bases separating them.

The chain has TRBV6-1 and TRBJ1-5, with D uncertain. The CDR3 sequence is 15 residues long. V was shortened by 2 bases and J by 7 bases, with 15 bases between the two germline ends. The germline CDR1 and CDR2 sequences are MNHNS and SASEGT. This CDR3 is CASSEWLLADQPQHF. In nucleotides, the CDR3 is TGTGCCAGCAGTGAATGGCTGTTAGCGGACCAGCCCCAGCATTTT.

This chain connects TRBV9 to TRBJ2-2; D is undetermined. With 1 base removed from V and 5 bases from J, the gap between germline ends came to 6 bases. CDR3 size: 13 residues. Germline loops: CDR1 SGDLS, CDR2 YYNGEE. CDR3 residues: CASSVRGTGELFF. The CDR3 DNA follows: TGTGCCAGCAGCGTACGAGGTACCGGGGAGCTGTTTTTT. Looking up the rest from reference TRBV9 and TRBJ2-2 gives the full variable domain: DSGVTQTPKHLITATGQRVTLRCSPRSGDLSVYWYQQSLDQGLQFLIQYYNGEERAKGNILERFSAQQFPDLHSELNLSSLELGDSALYFCASSVRGTGELFFGEGSRLTVL.

The genes are TRBV28 and TRBJ2-5, with a weak D call TRBD2 (7 bases). Trimming pared 2 bases from V and 7 bases from J, leaving 17 bases between. Germline-derived CDR1 and CDR2 are MDHEN and SYDVKM. CDR3 length: 15 amino acids. The CDR3 sequence is CASSLGRSGGATQYF. DNA of the CDR3: TGTGCCAGCAGTTTAGGCCGTTCTGGGGGGGCGACCCAGTACTTC.